This passage covers 27 T cell receptor beta chains from one sample sequenced in a study of breast tumors, draining lymph nodes, adjacent tissues. TCRdb reprocessed the multiplex PCR reads via MiXCR and lists one record per CDR3 protein. The sample includes around 230,000 distinct CDR3 sequences, roughly 30% seen only once; the top ten take approximately 1.5%. Axillary draining lymph nodes of breast cancer patients supplied the node samples. The sequenced material came from axillary lymph node tissue. These receptors all come from a female donor with breast cancer. Some clones in this sample may be carry-over from other donors' samples.

The chain is built from TRBV5-1 and TRBJ1-6; no clear D gene. The CDR3 contains 12 residues. CDR1 and CDR2 from the germline V gene are SGHRS and YFSETQ. The V end was cut by 0 bases, the J end by 14 bases, with 9 bases between. The CDR3 sequence: CASSLGHVALHF. In DNA form, the CDR3 reads TGCGCCAGCAGCTTGGGGCACGTAGCCCTCCACTTT.

This clonotype was seen ten or more times. The CDR3: CASSIRDPTSYNEQFF. The DNA of the CDR3 is TGTGCCAGTAGTATCCGGGACCCGACCTCCTACAATGAGCAGTTCTTC. This chain links TRBV19 with TRBJ2-1; D is perhaps TRBD1 or TRBD2 (5 bases each). The V end lost 3 bases, the J end lost 0 bases, and 12 bases lay between the germline ends. The CDR3 sequence is 16 residues long. Germline CDR1 reads LNHDA; CDR2 reads SQIVND (reference sequence).

This clonotype was observed a few times. A read error is possible here, since a much larger clone lies one base away. The chain carries TRBV6-1 and TRBJ2-5; a possible D gene is TRBD1 (6 bases). This CDR3 has 13 residues. With 5 bases removed from V and 2 bases from J, the gap between germline ends came to 9 bases. The germline CDR1 and CDR2 sequences are MNHNS and SASEGT. In DNA form, the CDR3 reads TGTGCCAGCAGTCGAGGGACACAAGAGACCCAGTACTTC. Its protein product is CASSRGTQETQYF.

On this clonotype: A much larger clone is a single base away; this may be a read error. The rearrangement uses TRBV7-2 and TRBJ2-7, with 7 nucleotides matching TRBD2. In germline, CDR1 is SGHTA, CDR2 FQGNSA. The CDR3 has 15 amino acids. For the CDR3, the DNA is TGTGCCAGCAGCTCCATCCTAGCGGTTTCCTACGAGCAGCACTTC. Protein sequence: CASSSILAVSYEQHF.

This clonotype showed up just a few times. This may be a read error, as it is one base from a much larger clone. The chain uses TRBV20-1 and TRBJ2-3; D is perhaps TRBD1 or TRBD2 (6 bases each). V shed 0 bases and J shed 6 bases, with 34 bases lying between them. The CDR3 consists of 21 residues. CDR1 and CDR2 from the germline V gene are DFQATT and SNEGSKA (reference sequence). CDR3 sequence reads: CSARDSPSGPGAYSWLDTQYF. The CDR3 region has the DNA TGCAGTGCTAGAGATAGTCCCTCAGGACCGGGGGCCTATAGTTGGCTCGATACGCAGTATTTT.

This clonotype occurred many times. This chain uses TRBV12-3 or TRBV12-4 with TRBJ2-1; 7 nucleotides line up with TRBD1. The junction had 14 bases not matched to a gene; V was cut back by 5 bases and J by 7 bases. The CDR3 contains 16 residues. The CDR3 region is CASSPRTGVFRNEQFF. CDR3 nucleotides: TGTGCCAGCAGTCCCAGGACAGGAGTTTTTAGGAATGAGCAGTTCTTC.

As DNA, the CDR3 is TGCAGTGCTAGACCGGGCTCTTTGGGAGAGACCCAGTACTTC. Residues: CSARPGSLGETQYF. The V gene is TRBV20-1, the J gene TRBJ2-5; D call uncertain. Trimming cost V 2 bases and J 4 bases, with 14 bases left between them. The germline V gene encodes CDR1 DFQATT and CDR2 SNEGSKA (reference sequence). The CDR3 covers 14 residues.

About this clonotype itself: A much larger clone lies a single base off, so this may be a read error. The rearrangement links TRBV25-1 to TRBJ2-1; perhaps TRBD1 as D (5 bases). The CDR3 is made up of 13 amino acids. From germline, CDR1 is MGHDK and CDR2 SYGVNS. CDR3 coding DNA: TGTGCCAGCAGTGACAGGGTCTACAATGAGCAGTCCTTC. Translating it yields CASSDRVYNEQSF.

The sample holds many counts of this clonotype. V gene TRBV29-1 combines with J gene TRBJ1-2; 12 bases match TRBD1. This CDR3 region has 16 residues. Germline CDR1 is SQVTM and CDR2 is ANQGSEA. Trimming removed 4 bases from V and 1 base from J; junction bases left unmatched: 7. The CDR3 nucleotides are TGCAGCGTTGGAGAGGGACAGGGGGCACTTAACTATGGCTACACCTTC. Its protein is CSVGEGQGALNYGYTF.

The chain uses TRBV7-2 and TRBJ2-3; D assignment may be TRBD1 or TRBD2 (6 bases each). The CDR3 length is 18 residues. The V and J ends lost 4 bases and 4 bases respectively, with 24 bases between them. The germline gives CDR1 SGHTA, CDR2 FQGNSA. The CDR3 coding sequence is TGTGCCAGCAGCTCACAGGGTACTAAAGGATCGGGGGCAGATACGCAGTATTTT. This encodes CASSSQGTKGSGADTQYF.

This clonotype was counted ten times or more. The rearrangement joins TRBV7-2 to TRBJ2-1; D is unclear. The CDR3 covers 16 residues. Germline CDR1 and CDR2: SGHTA and FQGNSA. V was cut by 1 base and J by 2 bases, with 12 bases left in between. The CDR3 here is CASSLVYLPPYNEQFF. CDR3 in DNA: TGTGCCAGCAGCTTAGTATACCTTCCTCCCTACAATGAGCAGTTCTTC.

This clonotype was counted many times. This rearrangement joins TRBV19 to TRBJ2-3; 11 nucleotides agree with TRBD2. Per germline, CDR1 LNHDA and CDR2 SQIVND (reference sequence). The CDR3 loop spans 13 amino acids. With V trimmed by 10 bases and J by 3 bases, 3 bases remained unmatched. CDR3: CAIGTSGTDTQYF. The CDR3 region has the DNA TGTGCCATTGGGACTAGCGGAACAGATACGCAGTATTTT. The entire variable domain, with the rest obtained from reference TRBV19 and TRBJ2-3, is as follows: DGGITQSPKYLFRKEGQNVTLSCEQNLNHDAMYWYRQDPGQGLRLIYYSQIVNDFQKGDIAEGYSVSREKKESFPLTVTSAQKNPTAFYLCAIGTSGTDTQYFGPGTRLTVL.

Many counts were recorded for this clonotype. V is TRBV20-1 and J is TRBJ2-3, with a tentative D call TRBD2 (6 bases). Looked up from germline, CDR1 is DFQATT and CDR2 is SNEGSKA (reference sequence). This CDR3 has 15 amino acids. Deletions cut 8 bases from V and 0 bases from J, with 18 bases between. DNA for the CDR3: TGCAGTTGCGAGCGGGCCTCGTCTAGCACAGATACGCAGTATTTT. Translating gives CSCERASSSTDTQYF.

V is TRBV12-3 or TRBV12-4 and J is TRBJ2-7; D remains ambiguous. Trimming removed 3 bases at V and 3 bases at J, with 12 bases between. There are 14 residues in the CDR3. The CDR3 region is CASSFDGNHYEQYF. In DNA, the CDR3 is TGTGCCAGCAGTTTCGACGGAAATCACTACGAGCAGTACTTC.

This clonotype was picked up many times. The gene calls are TRBV19 and TRBJ2-1, with D possibly TRBD1 on 5 matching bases. Germline loops: CDR1 LNHDA, CDR2 SQIVND (reference sequence). There are 14 residues in the CDR3. Trimming removed 6 bases from V and 0 bases from J, with 9 bases in between. CDR3 amino acids: CASSGRASYNEQFF. In DNA, the CDR3 is TGTGCCAGTAGCGGCAGGGCCTCCTACAATGAGCAGTTCTTC. Full variable domain (outside the CDR3, taken from reference TRBV19 and TRBJ2-1): DGGITQSPKYLFRKEGQNVTLSCEQNLNHDAMYWYRQDPGQGLRLIYYSQIVNDFQKGDIAEGYSVSREKKESFPLTVTSAQKNPTAFYLCASSGRASYNEQFFGPGTRLTVL.

This clonotype came up a few times. The chain links TRBV6-5 to TRBJ2-1, with TRBD2 identical over 11 bases. Germline CDR1 MNHEY, CDR2 SVGAGI. Losses at the gene ends were 5 bases for V and 4 bases for J; bases not matched to a gene: 4. This CDR3 is built from 15 residues. CDR3 in DNA: TGTGCCAGCAGTCCGACTAGCGGGATATACAATGAGCAGTTCTTC. Translating gives CASSPTSGIYNEQFF.

This clonotype was counted many times. The rearrangement joins TRBV30 to TRBJ1-3; perhaps TRBD1 as D (5 bases). The CDR3 consists of 14 residues. Germline-derived CDR1 and CDR2 are GTSNPN and SVGIG (reference sequence). The V end lost 3 bases, the J end lost 4 bases, and 13 bases lay between the germline ends. The CDR3 DNA reads as TGTGCCTGGAGCCCGGGGGGATCGGGAAACACCATATATTTT. Translation: CAWSPGGSGNTIYF.

This clonotype was seen a few times. A much larger clone differs from this one at a single base, so this may be a read error. The rearrangement joins TRBV20-1 to TRBJ2-5; D perhaps matches TRBD1 (6 bases). Trimming removed 0 bases at V and 4 bases at J, with 18 bases between. CDR3 length: 16 residues. Germline V gene data show CDR1 as DFQATT and CDR2 as SNEGSKA (reference sequence). The CDR3 region is CSARDPQGITSETQYF. CDR3 bases: TGCAGTGCTAGAGACCCTCAGGGGATTACCTCAGAGACCCAGTACTTC.

Comments on this clonotype: A read error is likely, as this CDR3 ends without the conserved phenylalanine or tryptophan. The chain uses TRBV6-5 and TRBJ1-6; D might be TRBD1 (6 bases). In germline, CDR1 is MNHEY, CDR2 SVGAGI. The germline V and J ends were trimmed by 6 bases and 6 bases, with 21 bases remaining between them. The CDR3 spans 17 residues. The CDR3 nucleotides are TGTGCCAGCAGGCTGGGGAGCGTTCGAGGGGGTAATTCACCCCTCCACTCT. This encodes CASRLGSVRGGNSPLHS.

V gene TRBV6-4 combines with J gene TRBJ1-5; D possibly corresponds to TRBD1 (6 bases). This CDR3 contains 15 residues. Germline lookup yields CDR1 MRHNA and CDR2 SNTAGT. The germline V and J ends were trimmed by 8 bases and 2 bases, with 16 bases remaining between them. CDR3 nucleotides: TGTGCCAGCCCCATCAGGGGAGCTGGCAATCAGCCCCAGCATTTT. This encodes CASPIRGAGNQPQHF.

The chain is built from TRBV12-5 and TRBJ1-6; D remains ambiguous. This CDR3 is built from 22 residues. Germline-derived CDR1 and CDR2 are LGHNT and FRNRAP. V gave up 9 bases and J gave up 5 bases, with 38 bases separating them. The CDR3 protein is CASREVAMSSLKKGIDNSPLHF. The CDR3, as DNA: TGTGCTAGCCGCGAAGTGGCAATGAGCAGTTTAAAGAAGGGTATAGATAATTCACCCCTCCACTTT.

The V gene is TRBV15, the J gene TRBJ2-7; the match to TRBD2 covers 12 bases. The CDR3 extends over 16 amino acids. The trim removed 3 bases at V and 6 bases at J, leaving 9 bases unmatched. The germline V gene has CDR1 LNHNV and CDR2 YYDKDF (reference sequence). The DNA for the CDR3 is TGTGCCACCAGCAGCTTGGTGACTAGCGGGAGTGTCGAGCAGTACTTC. This codes for CATSSLVTSGSVEQYF. Together with reference TRBV15 and TRBJ2-7, the CDR3 gives the full variable domain: DAMVIQNPRYQVTQFGKPVTLSCSQTLNHNVMYWYQQKSSQAPKLLFHYYDKDFNNEADTPDNFQSRRPNTSFCFLDIRSPGLGDTAMYLCATSSLVTSGSVEQYFGPGTRLTVT.

This clonotype appeared many times. The chain has TRBV30 and TRBJ2-5, with 13 bases identical to TRBD2. Germline V gene lookup returns CDR1 GTSNPN and CDR2 SVGIG (reference sequence). The junction had 7 bases not matched to a gene; V was cut back by 1 base and J by 5 bases. This CDR3 is built from 16 residues. CDR3 sequence (DNA): TGTGCCTGGAGTGCCGGGACTAGCGGGATCAGGGAGACCCAGTACTTC. Translated, it gives CAWSAGTSGIRETQYF.

This chain connects TRBV7-2 to TRBJ1-6, with TRBD1 matching over 9 bases. CDR1 SGHTA and CDR2 FQGNSA come from the germline V gene. J was trimmed by 7 bases and V by 6 bases; bases with no gene match: 19. This CDR3 contains 19 residues. CDR3 DNA: TGTGCCAGCAGTTCTCAACAGGGGGCCTACGAGCAGGGAAATTCACCCCTCCACTTT. As protein: CASSSQQGAYEQGNSPLHF.

This clonotype was seen at least ten times. The gene calls are TRBV20-1 and TRBJ2-1; TRBD1 might be the D (6 bases). Trimming cost V 0 bases and J 4 bases, with 13 bases left between them. Germline assignment: CDR1 DFQATT and CDR2 SNEGSKA (reference sequence). The CDR3 length is 15 residues. CDR3 bases: TGCAGTGCTAGAGAAGAGGGACAAGAATACAATGAGCAGTTCTTC. This codes for CSAREEGQEYNEQFF.

The chain has TRBV7-2 and TRBJ1-4; tentative D call: TRBD1 (5 bases). Germline lookup yields CDR1 SGHTA and CDR2 FQGNSA. The CDR3 is 14 amino acids. V was clipped by 1 base and J by 5 bases, with 8 bases between them. CDR3 residues: CASSLVRDNEKLFF. The CDR3 bases are TGTGCCAGCAGCTTAGTTCGGGACAATGAAAAACTGTTTTTT.

This clonotype was observed many times. The gene calls are TRBV7-2 and TRBJ2-1, with D tentatively TRBD1 (6 bases). Looked up from germline, CDR1 is SGHTA and CDR2 is FQGNSA. V shed 5 bases and J shed 3 bases, with 8 bases lying between them. The CDR3 sequence is 13 residues long. The CDR3 DNA follows: TGTGCCAGCAGCCAACAGGGCTACAATGAGCAGTTCTTC. Protein sequence: CASSQQGYNEQFF.